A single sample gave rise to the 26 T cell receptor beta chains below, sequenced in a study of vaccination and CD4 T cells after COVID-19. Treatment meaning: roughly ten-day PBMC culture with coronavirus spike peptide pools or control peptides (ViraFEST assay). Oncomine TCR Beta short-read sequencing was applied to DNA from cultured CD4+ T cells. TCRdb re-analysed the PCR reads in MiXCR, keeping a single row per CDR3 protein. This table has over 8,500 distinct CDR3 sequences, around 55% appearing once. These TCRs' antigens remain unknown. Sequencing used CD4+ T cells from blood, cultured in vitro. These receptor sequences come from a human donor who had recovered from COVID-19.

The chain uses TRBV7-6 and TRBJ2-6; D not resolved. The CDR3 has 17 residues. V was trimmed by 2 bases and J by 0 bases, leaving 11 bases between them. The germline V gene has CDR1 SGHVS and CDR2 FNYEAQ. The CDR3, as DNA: TGTGCCAGCAGCTTAACTGGGGTGGGCTCTGGGGCCAACGTCCTGACTTTC. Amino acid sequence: CASSLTGVGSGANVLTF. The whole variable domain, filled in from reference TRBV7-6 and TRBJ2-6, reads GAGVSQSPRYKVTKRGQDVALRCDPISGHVSLYWYRQALGQGPEFLTYFNYEAQQDKSGLPNDRFSAERPEGSISTLTIQRTEQRDSAMYRCASSLTGVGSGANVLTFGAGSRLTVL.

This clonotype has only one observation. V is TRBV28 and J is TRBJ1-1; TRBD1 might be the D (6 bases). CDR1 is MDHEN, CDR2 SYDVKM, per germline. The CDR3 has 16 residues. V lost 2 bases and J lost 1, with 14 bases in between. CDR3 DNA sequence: TGTGCCAGCAGTTTAGGCCGTGGGGGCGCGAACACTGAAGCTTTCTTT. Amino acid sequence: CASSLGRGGANTEAFF. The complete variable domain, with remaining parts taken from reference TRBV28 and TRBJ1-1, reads DVKVTQSSRYLVKRTGEKVFLECVQDMDHENMFWYRQDPGLGLRLIYFSYDVKMKEKGDIPEGYSVSREKKERFSLILESASTNQTSMYLCASSLGRGGANTEAFFGQGTRLTVV.

CDR3 sequence reads: CASRPGLAAYEQYF. CDR3 bases: TGTGCCAGCAGACCGGGACTAGCGGCCTACGAGCAGTACTTC. The chain combines TRBV6-1 with TRBJ2-7; 11 nucleotides match TRBD2. The V segment lost 6 bases and the J segment 2 bases; nucleotides outside the gene matches: 3. Germline values: CDR1 MNHNS, CDR2 SASEGT. This CDR3 contains 14 residues.

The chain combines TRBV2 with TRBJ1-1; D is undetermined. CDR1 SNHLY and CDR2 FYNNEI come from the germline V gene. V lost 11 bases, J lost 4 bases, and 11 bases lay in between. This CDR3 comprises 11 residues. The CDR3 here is CAGGLTTEAFF. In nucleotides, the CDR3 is TGTGCCGGCGGACTCACCACTGAAGCTTTCTTT.

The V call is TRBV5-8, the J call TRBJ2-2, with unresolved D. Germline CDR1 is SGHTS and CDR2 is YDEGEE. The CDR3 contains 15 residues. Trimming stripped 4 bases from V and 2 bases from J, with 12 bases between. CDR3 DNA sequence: TGTGCCAGCAGCCCCTGGCAGAGTAACACCGGGGAGCTGTTTTTT. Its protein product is CASSPWQSNTGELFF.

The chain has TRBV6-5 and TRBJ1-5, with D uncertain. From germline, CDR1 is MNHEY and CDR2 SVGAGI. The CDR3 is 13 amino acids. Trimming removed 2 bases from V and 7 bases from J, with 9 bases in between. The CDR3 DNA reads TGTGCCAGCAGTTACGGTAAAAAACAGCCCCAGCATTTT. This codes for CASSYGKKQPQHF.

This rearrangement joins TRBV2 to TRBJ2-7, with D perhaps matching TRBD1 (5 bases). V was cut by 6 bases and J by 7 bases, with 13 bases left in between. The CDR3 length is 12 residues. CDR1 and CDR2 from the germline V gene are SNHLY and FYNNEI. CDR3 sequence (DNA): TGTGCCAGCAGGGGCCAGGGTCGGGAGCAGTACTTC. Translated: CASRGQGREQYF.

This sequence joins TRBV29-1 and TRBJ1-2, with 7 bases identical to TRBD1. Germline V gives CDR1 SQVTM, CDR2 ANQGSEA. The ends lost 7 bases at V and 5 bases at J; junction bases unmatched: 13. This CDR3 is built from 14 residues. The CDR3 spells CSADPPGQRYGYTF. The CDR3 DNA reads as TGCAGCGCAGACCCCCCGGGACAGAGATATGGCTACACCTTC. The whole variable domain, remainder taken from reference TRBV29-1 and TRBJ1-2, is SAVISQKPSRDICQRGTSLTIQCQVDSQVTMMFWYRQQPGQSLTLIATANQGSEATYESGFVIDKFPISRPNLTFSTLTVSNMSPEDSSIYLCSADPPGQRYGYTFGSGTRLTVV.

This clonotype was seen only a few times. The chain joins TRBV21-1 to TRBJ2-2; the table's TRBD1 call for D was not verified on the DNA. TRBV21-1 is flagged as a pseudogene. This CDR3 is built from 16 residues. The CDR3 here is CASSKRGGPYTGELFF. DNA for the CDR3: TGTGCCAGCAGCAAACGGGGGGGACCGTACACCGGGGAGCTGTTTTTT.

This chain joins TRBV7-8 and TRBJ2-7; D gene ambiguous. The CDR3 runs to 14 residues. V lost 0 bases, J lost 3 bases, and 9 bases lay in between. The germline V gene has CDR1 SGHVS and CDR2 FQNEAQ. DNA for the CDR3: TGTGCCAGCAGCTTAGCGCACACCAACTACGAGCAGTACTTC. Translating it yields CASSLAHTNYEQYF.

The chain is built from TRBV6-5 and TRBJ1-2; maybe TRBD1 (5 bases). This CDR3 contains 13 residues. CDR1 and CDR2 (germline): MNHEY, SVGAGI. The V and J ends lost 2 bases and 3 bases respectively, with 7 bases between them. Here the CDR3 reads CASSYEGDYGYTF. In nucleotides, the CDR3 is TGTGCCAGCAGTTACGAAGGGGACTATGGCTACACCTTC.

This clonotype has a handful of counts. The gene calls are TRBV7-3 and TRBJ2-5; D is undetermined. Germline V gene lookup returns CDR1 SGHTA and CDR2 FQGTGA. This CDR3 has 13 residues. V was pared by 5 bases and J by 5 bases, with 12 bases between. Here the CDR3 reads CASSLLILETQYF. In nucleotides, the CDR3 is TGTGCCAGCAGCCTCTTGATATTGGAGACCCAGTACTTC.

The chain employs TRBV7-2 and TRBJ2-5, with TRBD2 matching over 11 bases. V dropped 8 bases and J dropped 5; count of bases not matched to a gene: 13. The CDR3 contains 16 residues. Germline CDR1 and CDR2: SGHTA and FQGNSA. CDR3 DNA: TGTGCCAGCCGACGGGGGGGACTAGCGGATTTCGAGACCCAGTACTTC. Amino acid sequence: CASRRGGLADFETQYF.

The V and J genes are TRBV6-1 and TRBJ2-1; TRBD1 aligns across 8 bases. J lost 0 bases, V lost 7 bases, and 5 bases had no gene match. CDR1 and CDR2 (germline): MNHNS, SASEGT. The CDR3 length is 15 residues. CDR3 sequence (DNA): TGTGCCAGCACCTTGACAGGGGTCTCCTACAATGAGCAGTTCTTC. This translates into CASTLTGVSYNEQFF.

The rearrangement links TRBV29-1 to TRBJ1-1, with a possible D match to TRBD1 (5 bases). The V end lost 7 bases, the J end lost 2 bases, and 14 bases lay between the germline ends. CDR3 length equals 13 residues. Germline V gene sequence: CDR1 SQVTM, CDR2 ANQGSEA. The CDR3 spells CSARRQLNTEAFF. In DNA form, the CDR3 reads TGCAGCGCCAGACGACAGCTCAACACTGAAGCTTTCTTT. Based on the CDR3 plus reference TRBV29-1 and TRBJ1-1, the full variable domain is SAVISQKPSRDICQRGTSLTIQCQVDSQVTMMFWYRQQPGQSLTLIATANQGSEATYESGFVIDKFPISRPNLTFSTLTVSNMSPEDSSIYLCSARRQLNTEAFFGQGTRLTVV.

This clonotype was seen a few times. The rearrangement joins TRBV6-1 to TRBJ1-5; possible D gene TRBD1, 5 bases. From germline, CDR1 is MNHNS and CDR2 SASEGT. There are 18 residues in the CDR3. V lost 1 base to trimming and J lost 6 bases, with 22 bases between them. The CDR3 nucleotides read TGTGCCAGCAGTGAAGGGACGGCCCGCGGGGTAAGGGGTCAGCCCCAGCATTTT. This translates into CASSEGTARGVRGQPQHF.

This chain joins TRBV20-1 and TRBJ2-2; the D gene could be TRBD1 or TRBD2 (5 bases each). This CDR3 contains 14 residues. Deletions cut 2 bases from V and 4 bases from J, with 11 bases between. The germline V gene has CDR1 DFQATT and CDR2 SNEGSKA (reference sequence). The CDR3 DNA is TGCAGTGCTAGACCCCCAGGGACCACCGGGGAGCTGTTTTTT. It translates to CSARPPGTTGELFF.

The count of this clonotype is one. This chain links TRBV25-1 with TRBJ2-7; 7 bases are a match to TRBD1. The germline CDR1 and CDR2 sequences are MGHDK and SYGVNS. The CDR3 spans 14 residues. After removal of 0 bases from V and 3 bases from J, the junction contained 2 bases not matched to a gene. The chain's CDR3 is CASSEYTGDYEQYF. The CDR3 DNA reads TGTGCCAGCAGTGAATATACAGGGGACTACGAGCAGTACTTC.

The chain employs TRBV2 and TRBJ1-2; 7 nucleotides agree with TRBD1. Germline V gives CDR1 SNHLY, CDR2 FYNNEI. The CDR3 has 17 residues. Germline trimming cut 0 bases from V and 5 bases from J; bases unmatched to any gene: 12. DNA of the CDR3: TGTGCCAGCAGTGAAGCCTACTTCTCCGGGACAGCATATGGCTACACCTTC. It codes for CASSEAYFSGTAYGYTF.

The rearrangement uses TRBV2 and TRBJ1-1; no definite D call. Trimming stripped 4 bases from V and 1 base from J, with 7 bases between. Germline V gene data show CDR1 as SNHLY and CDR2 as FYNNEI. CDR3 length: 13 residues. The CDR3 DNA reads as TGTGCCAGCAGTGCGATGGGGAACACTGAAGCTTTCTTT. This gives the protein CASSAMGNTEAFF.

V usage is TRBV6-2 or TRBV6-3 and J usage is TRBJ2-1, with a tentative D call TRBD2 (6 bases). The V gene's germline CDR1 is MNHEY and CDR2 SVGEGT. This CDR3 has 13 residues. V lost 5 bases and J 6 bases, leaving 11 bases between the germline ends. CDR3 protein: CASSLRGFNEQFF. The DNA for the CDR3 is TGTGCCAGCAGTCTTCGGGGGTTCAATGAGCAGTTCTTC.

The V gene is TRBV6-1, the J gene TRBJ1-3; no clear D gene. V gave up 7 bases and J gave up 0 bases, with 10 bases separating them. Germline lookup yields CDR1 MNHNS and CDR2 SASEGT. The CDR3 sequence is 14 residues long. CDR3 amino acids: CASKLGSSGNTIYF. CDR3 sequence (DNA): TGTGCCAGCAAACTCGGATCCTCTGGAAACACCATATATTTT.

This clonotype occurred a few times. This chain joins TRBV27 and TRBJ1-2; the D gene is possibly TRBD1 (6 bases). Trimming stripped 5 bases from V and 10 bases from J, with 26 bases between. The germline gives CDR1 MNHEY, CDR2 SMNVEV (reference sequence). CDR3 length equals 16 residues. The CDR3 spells CASSPRGQSRYSDYTF. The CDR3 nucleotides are TGTGCCAGCAGTCCCCGGGGGCAGAGTCGATATTCAGACTACACCTTC.

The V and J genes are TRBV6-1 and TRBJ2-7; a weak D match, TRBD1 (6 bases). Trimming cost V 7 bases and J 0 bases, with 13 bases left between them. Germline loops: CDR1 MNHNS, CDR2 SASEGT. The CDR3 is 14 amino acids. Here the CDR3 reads CASNQGQSSYEQYF. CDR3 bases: TGTGCCAGCAACCAAGGACAGAGCTCCTACGAGCAGTACTTC.

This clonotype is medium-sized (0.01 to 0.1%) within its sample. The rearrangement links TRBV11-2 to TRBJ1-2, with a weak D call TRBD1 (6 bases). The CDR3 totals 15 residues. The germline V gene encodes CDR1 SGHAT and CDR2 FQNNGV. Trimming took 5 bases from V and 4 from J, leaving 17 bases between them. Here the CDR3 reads CASSPPRAGAYGYTF. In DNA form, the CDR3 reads TGTGCCAGCAGCCCTCCGCGGGCAGGGGCCTATGGCTACACCTTC.

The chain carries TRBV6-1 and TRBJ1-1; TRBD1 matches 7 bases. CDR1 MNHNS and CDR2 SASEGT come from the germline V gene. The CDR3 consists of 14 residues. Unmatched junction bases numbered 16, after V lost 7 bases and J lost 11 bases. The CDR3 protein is CASKLEVRQGEAFF. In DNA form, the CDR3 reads TGTGCCAGCAAGCTAGAAGTTCGACAGGGCGAGGCTTTCTTT.